This T cell receptor (beta chain) was sequenced for a study of a mutant IDH1 vaccine in newly diagnosed glioma (dated by TCRdb to the early 2020s). Study-level background: Vaccination started 4-6 weeks after radiotherapy alone, or was given together with temozolomide cycles in the groups whose treatment included chemotherapy. Of the approximately 33 treated patients, approximately 62% were male and about 40% were female, and the mean age was 40.4 years. Prior to enrollment, patients had been given standard therapy consisting of radiotherapy alone, temozolomide alone, or radiochemotherapy with temozolomide, with the combination given to most patients. Visit V12 was the week-35 safety follow-up and visit V13 was the week-47 end of study. Peripheral blood was drawn at six visits: V03 (baseline), V05, V07, V10, V12 and V13. For exploratory analyses, longitudinal TCRB deep sequencing was carried out in about two dozen treated patients wherever samples were available. Overall study outcomes, separate from this receptor: The authors stated that sample limitations prevented analyses of patient blood samples from being reproduced. Availability determined which PBMC samples were chosen for TCRB deep sequencing. Pseudoprogression seemed to be unrelated to changes in the top peripheral T cell clonotypes found by TCRB sequencing. Across multiple MHC alleles, vaccine-induced immune responses were seen in around 93% of patients.

Notes on this clone: Its antigen is unknown. One base away there is no much larger clone; base qualities are not given.

In light of the paper, this sample's time point label describes: week 35, safety follow-up. Every vaccine dose consisted of 300 ug of a 20-mer mutant IDH1 peptide in Montanide, administered subcutaneously together with topical imiquimod. Across visits V03 through V10, patients got a total of eight vaccinations, given in weeks 1, 3, 5, 7, 11, 15, 19 and 23. The donors had newly diagnosed IDH1-mutant astrocytomas of WHO grade 3 or 4 that showed loss of nuclear ATRX. The samples were drawn from NOA16, a multicentre, single-arm, open-label phase I trial in Germany that tested a mutant IDH1 peptide vaccine in humans for the first time. Genomic DNA for TCRB sequencing was isolated from EDTA blood with the DNeasy Blood and Tissue Kit. After removal of 5 bases from V and 8 bases from J, the junction retains 5 bases not matched to a gene. The CDR3 holds 14 amino acids from the cysteine to the phenylalanine. The kept DNA is CDR3 alone, 42 bases in frame from the first base. For CDR1 and CDR2, the germline V gene lists MRHNA and SNTAGT.

The method behind the library was the immunoSEQ multiplex PCR assay. The hsTCRB Kit was used according to the manufacturer's protocol to amplify rearranged TCR beta chain sequences. TCRB libraries were sequenced on an Illumina MiSeq. As for the original processing: The kit vendor's proprietary platform handled demultiplexing, trimming and gene mapping. Entries here come from immuneACCESS through TCRdb and include only in-frame sequences with V and J called. Some clones fail to appear in such tables; in the studies checked, an unresolved V gene covers under half of the shortfall, and the cause of the remainder is unknown. For V, J and clone size, that table is used; D and trimming come from the DNA. This sample comprises about 50,000 clones, around four fifths of them detected only once. The top ten hold roughly 4% of the sample.

The TCR sequence derives from a woman between 18 and 29 years old with glioma. Recombination joined TRBV6-4 with TRBJ2-1; 11 bases in the middle match TRBD2. The source material was PBMCs, sampled from a glioma patient whose treatment included an IDH1 peptide vaccine. The CDR3 is CASSLTSGVDEQFF. The DNA reads as follows: TGTGCCAGCAGTCTGACTAGCGGGGTGGATGAGCAGTTCTTC.